This T cell receptor beta chain was sequenced for a study of shared clonotypes between healthy human individuals. Overall study context: CD4 naive and memory got three plates each, CD8 naive two, CD8 memory one. Study results and caveats: Estimated clonotype richness was generally higher in naive than memory subsets. Measured sharing among donors was expected to vary with sequencing depth. The diversity represented, both genetic and in exposure history, was limited by few donors.

Notes on this clone: The antigen remains unidentified.

CDR1 is SGHVS, CDR2 FQNEAQ, per germline. The V gene lost 0 bases and the J gene lost 1 base, with 22 bases spanning the gap. This CDR3 has 19 residues. The protocol was immunoSEQ multiplex PCR, while the TCRdb copy is restricted to in-frame clones and leaves out a portion. The data show around 2,000,000 clones, about 95% seen once. Naive CD8 cells lacked CD45RO and underwent positive selection for CCR7, leaving out terminally differentiated effector memory CD45RA+ cells. This TCR derives from a man in his late teens or twenties in good health. The source material was naive CD8+ T cells sorted from blood. The chain recombines TRBV7-8 with TRBJ2-7; D possibly corresponds to TRBD2 (6 bases). The CDR3 DNA follows: TGTGCCAGCAGCTTAGCGCTGTGGGGACTGGGAACAAATTCCTACGAGCAGTACTTC. It translates to CASSLALWGLGTNSYEQYF.